This entry is about one T cell receptor beta chain. This entry comes from a study of blood T cell repertoires in COVID-19. Sequenced by immunoSEQ multiplex PCR; TCRdb stores in-frame clones only, minus some. The profile shows under 450,000 clones, about 91% of them singletons. The V end was cut by 5 bases, the J end by 5 bases, with 15 bases between. The CDR3 runs 14 residues. The germline V gene has CDR1 SGHAT and CDR2 FQNNGV. Material: peripheral blood. The receptor was derived from a woman between 35 and 50 years old with COVID-19, enrolled during active disease. The chain couples TRBV11-2 to TRBJ1-1, with D perhaps matching TRBD1 (5 bases). Here the CDR3 reads CASSPAGERTEAFF. The CDR3 DNA sequence: TGTGCCAGCAGCCCCGCGGGGGAGAGGACTGAAGCTTTCTTT.